This TCR beta chain was found in a study of CD8 T cells in Susac syndrome. With random hexamers, about 0.5 to 1 ug RNA was reverse transcribed. Each CDR3 protein is one row after TCRdb ran MiXCR on the immunoSEQ multiplex PCR reads. This repertoire shows about 110,000 distinct CDR3 sequences, roughly 95% found once; its top ten account for roughly 0.099%. Germline loops: CDR1 SQVTM, CDR2 ANQGSEA. V lost 3 bases, J lost 4 bases, and 3 bases stayed unmatched. The CDR3 is 14 amino acids. TCR beta sequencing covered blood CD8+ and CD4+ T cells. The source is a human donor in good health. The sequenced sample consisted of CD4+ T cells from PBMCs. The rearrangement uses TRBV29-1 and TRBJ2-1; TRBD1 matches at 10 bases. The DNA for the CDR3 is TGCAGCGTTGAGGGACAGGGGAAGTACAATGAGCAGTTCTTC. This gives the protein CSVEGQGKYNEQFF.